One and the same sample provided the 7 T cell receptor beta chains below, sequenced in a study of shared clonotypes between healthy human individuals. Clones were read by immunoSEQ multiplex PCR, and TCRdb kept only the in-frame ones, dropping some. The data contain about 700,000 clones, roughly 70% of them singletons. The specimen was memory CD4+ T cells sorted from blood. The subset denotes: CD45RA-negative fraction. These TCRs come from a woman in her twenties or thirties in good health.

The chain combines TRBV2 with TRBJ2-7, with D unresolved. Germline CDR1 is SNHLY and CDR2 is FYNNEI. V was cut by 7 bases and J by 4 bases, with 5 bases left in between. The CDR3 runs to 10 residues. The CDR3 DNA follows: TGTGCCAGCAACATGTACGAGCAGTACTTC. This encodes CASNMYEQYF.

The chain combines TRBV4-2 with TRBJ2-3; D is unclear. The germline V gene encodes CDR1 LGHNA and CDR2 YNFKEQ. V was cut by 0 bases and J by 0 bases, with 7 bases left in between. This CDR3 is 15 amino acids long. CDR3 in amino acids: CASSQEWASTDTQYF. Here the CDR3 DNA reads TGTGCCAGCAGCCAAGAGTGGGCTAGCACAGATACGCAGTATTTT.

This rearrangement joins TRBV19 to TRBJ2-3, with 7 bases aligning to TRBD2. Per germline, CDR1 LNHDA and CDR2 SQIVND (reference sequence). The V gene end was trimmed by 3 bases and the J gene end by 0 bases; junction bases not matched to a gene: 9. The CDR3 runs to 17 residues. CDR3 in amino acids: CASSIRRGSPSTDTQYF. CDR3 nucleotides: TGTGCCAGTAGTATCCGTCGCGGGAGCCCTAGCACAGATACGCAGTATTTT.

The genes are TRBV6-5 and TRBJ1-5; 7 bases line up with TRBD1. CDR1 is MNHEY and CDR2 is SVGAGI in the germline V gene. V trimming: 5 bases; J trimming: 5 bases; junction bases outside the gene matches: 3. This CDR3 is 13 amino acids long. CDR3 region: CASSGGTDQPQHF. Written as DNA, the CDR3 is TGTGCCAGCAGTGGCGGGACAGATCAGCCCCAGCATTTT.

V and J are TRBV2 and TRBJ2-1, with TRBD2 matching over 11 bases. V gave up 6 bases and J gave up 5 bases; unmatched junction bases: 9. CDR1 and CDR2 from the germline V gene are SNHLY and FYNNEI. The CDR3 is made up of 16 amino acids. The CDR3: CASRPPGLAENNEQFF. DNA for the CDR3: TGTGCCAGCAGGCCACCGGGACTAGCGGAGAACAATGAGCAGTTCTTC. Full variable domain (rest looked up from reference TRBV2 and TRBJ2-1): EPEVTQTPSHQVTQMGQEVILRCVPISNHLYFYWYRQILGQKVEFLVSFYNNEISEKSEIFDDQFSVERPDGSNFTLKIRSTKLEDSAMYFCASRPPGLAENNEQFFGPGTRLTVL.

V and J are TRBV7-8 and TRBJ2-5; 7 nucleotides match TRBD2. The last part of the DNA fits TRBJ2-7 better; the J call may be wrong. Germline lookup yields CDR1 SGHVS and CDR2 FQNEAQ. CDR3 length: 11 amino acids. The CDR3 region is CASSPGGEQYF. Written as DNA, the CDR3 is TGTGCCAGCAGCCCGGGGGGCGAGCAGTACTTC.

The rearrangement uses TRBV6-6 and TRBJ2-1; 8 nucleotides agree with TRBD2. V shed 6 bases and J 7 bases; nucleotides not matched to a gene: 14. Germline V gives CDR1 MNHNY, CDR2 SVGAGI (reference sequence). The CDR3 length is 16 residues. The CDR3 DNA is TGTGCCAGCAGCCAAGCGCCTAGCGGGCGGGTTAATGAGCAGTTCTTC. Residues: CASSQAPSGRVNEQFF.